Below, 5 T cell receptor beta chains from the same sample are listed, as sequenced in a study of technical replicates of blood from a handful of donors. Measured with immunoSEQ multiplex PCR; TCRdb has only the in-frame clones, and not every one. The sample has roughly 90,000 clones; 96% are singletons. The specimen was T cells isolated from PBMCs. These receptors were collected from a human donor in good health.

The J gene is TRBJ1-3, the V gene TRBV6-5; D not certain. V was shortened by 5 bases and J by 4 bases, with 3 bases between the two germline ends. This CDR3 is 11 amino acids long. Germline CDR1 reads MNHEY; CDR2 reads SVGAGI. DNA of the CDR3: TGTGCCAGCAGTCAAGGAAACACCATATATTTT. This translates into CASSQGNTIYF.

This chain joins TRBV4-3 and TRBJ2-2; maybe TRBD2 (5 bases). The V end was cut by 1 base, the J end by 2 bases, with 8 bases between. Germline loops: CDR1 LGHNA, CDR2 YSLEER. The length of the CDR3 is 15 residues. The DNA of the CDR3 is TGCGCCAGCAGCCAAGGGACTCTAAACACCGGGGAGCTGTTTTTT. Translation: CASSQGTLNTGELFF.

V is TRBV13 and J is TRBJ1-3, with D hard to call. Germline V gene lookup returns CDR1 PRHDT and CDR2 FYEKMQ (reference sequence). Trimming removed 2 bases at V and 5 bases at J, with 10 bases between. The CDR3 covers 14 residues. The CDR3: CASSLSGIRNTIYF. The CDR3 DNA follows: TGTGCCAGCAGCTTATCGGGGATAAGAAACACCATATATTTT.

The chain uses TRBV5-4 and TRBJ2-1; tentative D call: TRBD1 (6 bases). CDR1 is SGHNT and CDR2 is YYREEE in the germline V gene (reference sequence). This CDR3 spans 14 amino acids. Trimming left V 4 bases short and J 2 bases short, with 10 bases between. Here the CDR3 reads CASSVRDTYNEQFF. The CDR3 DNA follows: TGTGCCAGCAGCGTCCGGGACACCTACAATGAGCAGTTCTTC.

V gene TRBV12-5 combines with J gene TRBJ1-5; D possibly corresponds to TRBD1 (6 bases). In germline, CDR1 is LGHNT, CDR2 FRNRAP. The CDR3 runs 17 residues. The V gene lost 5 bases and the J gene lost 1 base, with 18 bases spanning the gap. The CDR3 bases are TGTGCTAGTGGTCCACCCGGGACAATTCTGAGCAATCAGCCCCAGCATTTT. It translates to CASGPPGTILSNQPQHF.